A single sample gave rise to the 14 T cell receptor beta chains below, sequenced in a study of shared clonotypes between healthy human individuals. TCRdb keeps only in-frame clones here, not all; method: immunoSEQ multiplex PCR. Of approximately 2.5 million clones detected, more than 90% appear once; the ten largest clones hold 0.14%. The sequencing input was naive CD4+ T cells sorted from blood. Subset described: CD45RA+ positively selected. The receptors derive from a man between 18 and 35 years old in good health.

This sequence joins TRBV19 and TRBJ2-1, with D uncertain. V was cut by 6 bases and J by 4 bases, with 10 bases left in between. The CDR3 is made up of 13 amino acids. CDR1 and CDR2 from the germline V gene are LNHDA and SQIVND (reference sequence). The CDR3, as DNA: TGTGCCAGTAGCCCCGCTGGTTACAATGAGCAGTTCTTC. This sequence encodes CASSPAGYNEQFF.

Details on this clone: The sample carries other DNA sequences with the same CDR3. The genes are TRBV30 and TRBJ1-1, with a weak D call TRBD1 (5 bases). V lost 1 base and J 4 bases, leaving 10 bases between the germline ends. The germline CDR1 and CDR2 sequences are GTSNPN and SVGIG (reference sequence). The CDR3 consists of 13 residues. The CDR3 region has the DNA TGTGCCTGGAGTGGGCAGGGTGGCACTGAAGCTTTCTTT. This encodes CAWSGQGGTEAFF.

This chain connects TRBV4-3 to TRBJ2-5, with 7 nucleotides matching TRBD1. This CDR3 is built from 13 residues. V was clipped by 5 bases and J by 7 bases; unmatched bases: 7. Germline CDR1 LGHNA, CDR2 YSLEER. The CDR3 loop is CASSSRQGLTQYF. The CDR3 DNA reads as TGCGCCAGCAGCTCCCGACAGGGCCTGACCCAGTACTTC.

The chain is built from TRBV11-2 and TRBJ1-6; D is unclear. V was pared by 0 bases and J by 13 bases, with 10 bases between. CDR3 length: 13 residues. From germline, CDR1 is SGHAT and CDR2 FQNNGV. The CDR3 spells CASSLDGRLPLHF. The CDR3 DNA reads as TGTGCCAGCAGCTTAGACGGCCGCCTGCCCCTCCACTTT.

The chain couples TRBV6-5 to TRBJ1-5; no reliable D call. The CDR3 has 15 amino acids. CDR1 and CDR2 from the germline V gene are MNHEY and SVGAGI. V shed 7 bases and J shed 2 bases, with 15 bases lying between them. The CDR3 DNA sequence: TGTGCCAGCAACCCAGTGGGTGGTGGCAATCAGCCCCAGCATTTT. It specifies CASNPVGGGNQPQHF.

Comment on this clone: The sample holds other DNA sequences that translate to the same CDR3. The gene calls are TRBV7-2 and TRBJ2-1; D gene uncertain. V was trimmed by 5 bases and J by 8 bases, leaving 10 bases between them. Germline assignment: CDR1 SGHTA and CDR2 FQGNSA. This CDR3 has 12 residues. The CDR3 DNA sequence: TGTGCCAGCAGCCCTCCAGTCCATGAGCAGTTCTTC. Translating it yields CASSPPVHEQFF.

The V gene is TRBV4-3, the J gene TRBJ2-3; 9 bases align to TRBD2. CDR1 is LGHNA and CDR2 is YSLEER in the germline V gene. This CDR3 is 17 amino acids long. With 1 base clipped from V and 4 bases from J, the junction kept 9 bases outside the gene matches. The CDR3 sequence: CASSQATIAGAADTQYF. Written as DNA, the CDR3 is TGCGCCAGCAGCCAAGCGACAATAGCGGGAGCTGCAGATACGCAGTATTTT.

CDR3 loop: CATSRSAVEQFF. The CDR3 DNA follows: TGTGCCACCAGCAGAAGTGCGGTTGAGCAGTTCTTC. This chain uses TRBV15 with TRBJ2-1; the D is unclear. Germline loops: CDR1 LNHNV, CDR2 YYDKDF (reference sequence). This CDR3 spans 12 amino acids. The V and J ends lost 2 bases and 9 bases respectively, with 8 bases between them.

The chain's CDR3 is CASSLSRVTRYEQYF. DNA for the CDR3: TGTGCCAGCAGCTTGAGCCGGGTTACTCGTTACGAGCAGTACTTC. The chain recombines TRBV7-2 with TRBJ2-7, with D uncertain. Germline CDR1 and CDR2: SGHTA and FQGNSA. This CDR3 region has 15 residues. Trimming stripped 3 bases from V and 4 bases from J, with 16 bases between. The full variable domain, its missing parts supplied by reference TRBV7-2 and TRBJ2-7, is GAGVSQSPSNKVTEKGKDVELRCDPISGHTALYWYRQSLGQGLEFLIYFQGNSAPDKSGLPSDRFSAERTGGSVSTLTIQRTQQEDSAVYLCASSLSRVTRYEQYFGPGTRLTVT.

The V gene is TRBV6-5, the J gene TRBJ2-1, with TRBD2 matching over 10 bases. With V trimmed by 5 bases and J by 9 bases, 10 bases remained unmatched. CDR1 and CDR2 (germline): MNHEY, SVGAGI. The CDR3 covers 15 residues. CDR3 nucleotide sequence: TGTGCCAGCAGTCCAAGGTCTAGCGGGAGTGGTGAGCAGTTCTTC. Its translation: CASSPRSSGSGEQFF.

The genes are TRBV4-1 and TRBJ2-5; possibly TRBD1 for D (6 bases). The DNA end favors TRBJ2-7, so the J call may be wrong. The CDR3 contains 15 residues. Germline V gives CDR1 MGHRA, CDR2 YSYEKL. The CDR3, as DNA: TGCGCCAGCAGCCGACAACAGGGCCTAGATGGCGAGCAGTACTTC. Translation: CASSRQQGLDGEQYF.

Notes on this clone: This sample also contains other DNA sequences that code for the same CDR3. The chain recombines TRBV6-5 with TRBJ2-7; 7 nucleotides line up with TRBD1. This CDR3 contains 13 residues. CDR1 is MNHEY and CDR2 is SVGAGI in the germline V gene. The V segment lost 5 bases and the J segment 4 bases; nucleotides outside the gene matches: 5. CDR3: CASSRGTAYEQYF. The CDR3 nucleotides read TGTGCCAGCAGTCGTGGGACAGCATACGAGCAGTACTTC.

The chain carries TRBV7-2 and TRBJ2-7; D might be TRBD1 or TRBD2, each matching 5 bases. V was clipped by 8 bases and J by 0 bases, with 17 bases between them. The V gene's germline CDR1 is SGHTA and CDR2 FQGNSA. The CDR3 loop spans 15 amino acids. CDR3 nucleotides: TGTGCCAGCGGAAAAACCGGGACGGCCTCCTACGAGCAGTACTTC. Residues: CASGKTGTASYEQYF.

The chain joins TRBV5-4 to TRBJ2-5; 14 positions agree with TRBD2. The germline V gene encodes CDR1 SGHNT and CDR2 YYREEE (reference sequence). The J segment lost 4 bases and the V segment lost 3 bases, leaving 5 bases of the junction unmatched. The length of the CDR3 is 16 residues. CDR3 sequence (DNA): TGTGCCAGCAGCTCTCGGACTAGCGGGAGGAGAGAGACCCAGTACTTC. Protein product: CASSSRTSGRRETQYF.